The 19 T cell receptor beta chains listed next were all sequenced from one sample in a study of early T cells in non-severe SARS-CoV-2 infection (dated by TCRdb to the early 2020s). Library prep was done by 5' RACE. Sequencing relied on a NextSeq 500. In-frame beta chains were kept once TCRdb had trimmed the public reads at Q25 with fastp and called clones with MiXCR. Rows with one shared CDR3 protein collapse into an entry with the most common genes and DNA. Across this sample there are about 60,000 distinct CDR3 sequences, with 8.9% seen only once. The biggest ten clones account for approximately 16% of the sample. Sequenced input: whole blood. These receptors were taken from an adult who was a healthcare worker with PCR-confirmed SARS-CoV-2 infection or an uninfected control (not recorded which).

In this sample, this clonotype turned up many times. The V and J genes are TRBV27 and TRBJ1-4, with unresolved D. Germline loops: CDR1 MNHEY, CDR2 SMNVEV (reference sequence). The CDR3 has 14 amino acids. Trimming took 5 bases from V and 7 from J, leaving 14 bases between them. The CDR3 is CASSRLLDGEKLFF. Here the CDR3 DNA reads TGTGCCAGCAGTCGCCTCTTGGACGGTGAAAAACTGTTTTTT.

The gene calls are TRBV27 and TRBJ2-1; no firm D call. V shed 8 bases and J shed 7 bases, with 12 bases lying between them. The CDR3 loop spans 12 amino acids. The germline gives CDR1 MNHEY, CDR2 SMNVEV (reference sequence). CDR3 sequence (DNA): TGTGCCAGCGGATCCTTAGGGAATGAGCAGTTCTTC. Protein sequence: CASGSLGNEQFF.

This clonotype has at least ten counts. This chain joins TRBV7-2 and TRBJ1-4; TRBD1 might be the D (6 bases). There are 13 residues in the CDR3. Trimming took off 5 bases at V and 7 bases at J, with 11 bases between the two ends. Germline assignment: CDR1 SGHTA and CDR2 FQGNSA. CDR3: CASSRGGSEKLFF. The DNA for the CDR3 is TGTGCCAGCAGCCGAGGGGGGAGTGAAAAACTGTTTTTT.

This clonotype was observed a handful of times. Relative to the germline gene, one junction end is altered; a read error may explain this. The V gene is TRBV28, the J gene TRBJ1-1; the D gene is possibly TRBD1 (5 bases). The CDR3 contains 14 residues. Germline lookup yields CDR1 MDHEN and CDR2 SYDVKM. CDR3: CASRPGTVNTEAFF. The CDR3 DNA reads TGTGCCAGCAGACCAGGGACGGTGAATACTGAAGCTTTCTTT.

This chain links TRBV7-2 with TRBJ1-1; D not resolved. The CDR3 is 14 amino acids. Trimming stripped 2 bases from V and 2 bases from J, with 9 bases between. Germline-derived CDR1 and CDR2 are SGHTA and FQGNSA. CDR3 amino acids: CASSLQEGNTEAFF. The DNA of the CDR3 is TGTGCCAGCAGCTTACAGGAGGGAAACACTGAAGCTTTCTTT.

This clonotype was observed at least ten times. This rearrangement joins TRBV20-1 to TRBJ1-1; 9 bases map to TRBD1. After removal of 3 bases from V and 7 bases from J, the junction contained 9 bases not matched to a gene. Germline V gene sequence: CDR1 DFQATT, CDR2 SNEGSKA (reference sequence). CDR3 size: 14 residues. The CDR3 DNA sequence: TGCAGTGCTAGTCTTGACAGGGGGTTACTTGAAGCTTTCTTT. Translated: CSASLDRGLLEAFF.

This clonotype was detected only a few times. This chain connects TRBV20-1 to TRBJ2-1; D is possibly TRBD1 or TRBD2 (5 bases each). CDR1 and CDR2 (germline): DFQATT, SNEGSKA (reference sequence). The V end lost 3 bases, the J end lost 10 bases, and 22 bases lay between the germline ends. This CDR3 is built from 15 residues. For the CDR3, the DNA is TGCAGTGCTAGTTTTTATGGGGGAGACTACGGGGAGCAGTTCTTC. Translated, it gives CSASFYGGDYGEQFF.

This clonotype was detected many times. DNA of the CDR3: TGCGCCAGCAGTGAGGCGCGAGGGAGAGGTGAGCAGTTCTTC. The encoded protein is CASSEARGRGEQFF. This chain joins TRBV10-2 and TRBJ2-1; a possible D gene is TRBD2 (5 bases). Trimming pared 2 bases from V and 9 bases from J, leaving 14 bases between. The CDR3 loop spans 14 amino acids. Germline V CDR1 and CDR2: WSHSY, SAAADI.

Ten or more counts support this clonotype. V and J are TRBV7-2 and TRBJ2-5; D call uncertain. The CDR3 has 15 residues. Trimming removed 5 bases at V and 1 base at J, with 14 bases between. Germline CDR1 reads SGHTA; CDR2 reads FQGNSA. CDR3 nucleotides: TGTGCCAGCAGCCTTAGTGTACAGTCCCAAGAGACCCAGTACTTC. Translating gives CASSLSVQSQETQYF.

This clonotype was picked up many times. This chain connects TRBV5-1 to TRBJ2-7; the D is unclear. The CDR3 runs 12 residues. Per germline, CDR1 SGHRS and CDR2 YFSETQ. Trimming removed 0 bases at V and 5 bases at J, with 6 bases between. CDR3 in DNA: TGCGCCAGCAGCTTGGTGTCCGACGAGCAGTACTTC. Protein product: CASSLVSDEQYF.

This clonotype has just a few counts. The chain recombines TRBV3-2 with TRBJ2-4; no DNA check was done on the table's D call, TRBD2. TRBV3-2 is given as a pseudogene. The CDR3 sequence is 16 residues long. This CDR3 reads CASSPLIGGAKNIQYF. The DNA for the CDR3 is TGTGCCAGCAGCCCACTCATCGGAGGTGCCAAAAACATTCAGTACTTC.

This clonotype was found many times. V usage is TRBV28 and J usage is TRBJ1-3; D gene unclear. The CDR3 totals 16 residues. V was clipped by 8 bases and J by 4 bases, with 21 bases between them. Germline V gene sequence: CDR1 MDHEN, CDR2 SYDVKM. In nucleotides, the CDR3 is TGTGCCAGCGCCGCTCTTGGGCTCCCGGTGGGAAACACCATATATTTT. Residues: CASAALGLPVGNTIYF.

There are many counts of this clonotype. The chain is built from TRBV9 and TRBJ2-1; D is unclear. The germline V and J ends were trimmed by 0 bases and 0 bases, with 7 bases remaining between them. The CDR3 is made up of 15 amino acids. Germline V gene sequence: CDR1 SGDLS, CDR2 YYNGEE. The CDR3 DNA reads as TGTGCCAGCAGCGTAGGACTCAGCTCCTACAATGAGCAGTTCTTC. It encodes CASSVGLSSYNEQFF.

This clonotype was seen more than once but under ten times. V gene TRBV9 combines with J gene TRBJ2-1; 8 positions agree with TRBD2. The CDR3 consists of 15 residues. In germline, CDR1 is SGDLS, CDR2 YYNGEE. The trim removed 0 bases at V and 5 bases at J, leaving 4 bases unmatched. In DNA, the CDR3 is TGTGCCAGCAGCGTAGGACTAGCGAGAAACAATGAGCAGTTCTTC. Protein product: CASSVGLARNNEQFF.

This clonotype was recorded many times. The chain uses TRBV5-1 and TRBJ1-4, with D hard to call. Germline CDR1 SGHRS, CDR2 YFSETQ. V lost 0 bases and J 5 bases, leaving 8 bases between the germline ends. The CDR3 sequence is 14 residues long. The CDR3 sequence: CASSLESENEKLFF. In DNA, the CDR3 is TGCGCCAGCAGCTTGGAATCGGAGAATGAAAAACTGTTTTTT.

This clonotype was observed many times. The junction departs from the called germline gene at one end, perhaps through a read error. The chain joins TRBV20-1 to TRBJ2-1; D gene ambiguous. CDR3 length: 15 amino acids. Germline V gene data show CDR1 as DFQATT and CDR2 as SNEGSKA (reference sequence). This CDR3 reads CSARDVPGSSNEQFF. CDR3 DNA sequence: TGCAGTGCTAGAGATGTGCCGGGCTCCTCCAATGAGCAGTTCTTC.

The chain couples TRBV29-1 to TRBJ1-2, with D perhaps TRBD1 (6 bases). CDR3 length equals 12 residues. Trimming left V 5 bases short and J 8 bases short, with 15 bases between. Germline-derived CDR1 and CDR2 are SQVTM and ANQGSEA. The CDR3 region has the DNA TGCAGCGTTTTGGGGGGGCGGGTAGGCTACACCTTC. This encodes CSVLGGRVGYTF.

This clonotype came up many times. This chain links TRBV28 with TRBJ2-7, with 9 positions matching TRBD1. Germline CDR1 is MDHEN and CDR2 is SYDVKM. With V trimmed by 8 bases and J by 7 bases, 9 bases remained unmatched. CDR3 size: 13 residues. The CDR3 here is CASRRDRAEEQYF. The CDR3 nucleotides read TGTGCCAGCCGCCGGGACAGGGCGGAGGAGCAGTACTTC.

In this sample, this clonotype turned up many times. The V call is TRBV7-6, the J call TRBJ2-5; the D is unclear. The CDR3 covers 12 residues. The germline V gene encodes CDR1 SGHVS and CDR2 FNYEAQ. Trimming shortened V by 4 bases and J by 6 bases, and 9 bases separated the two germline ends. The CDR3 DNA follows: TGTGCCAGCAGCTACTCTGGGAAGACCCAGTACTTC. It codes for CASSYSGKTQYF.